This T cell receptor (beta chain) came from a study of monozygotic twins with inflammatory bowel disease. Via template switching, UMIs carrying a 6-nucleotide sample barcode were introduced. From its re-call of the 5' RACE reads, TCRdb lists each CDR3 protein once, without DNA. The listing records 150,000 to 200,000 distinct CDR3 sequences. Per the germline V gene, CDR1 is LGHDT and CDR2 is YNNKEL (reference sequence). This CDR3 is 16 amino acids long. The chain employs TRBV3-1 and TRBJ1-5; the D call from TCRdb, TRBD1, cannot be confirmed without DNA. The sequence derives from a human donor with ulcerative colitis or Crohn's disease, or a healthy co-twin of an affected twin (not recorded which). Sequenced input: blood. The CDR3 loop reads CASSPTGGDSNQPQHF.